The present entry profiles one TCR beta chain with its context. These data originate in a study of blood T cell repertoires in COVID-19. For the study at large: Sites in the United States, Italy and Spain provided acute and convalescent COVID-19 samples.

The repertoire was sequenced with immunoSEQ multiplex PCR; TCRdb's copy has only in-frame clones and lacks some. The data hold roughly 140,000 clones, with about four fifths observed a single time. The V and J ends lost 1 base and 3 bases, in that order; junction bases with no gene match: 2. Looked up from germline, CDR1 is SQVTM and CDR2 is ANQGSEA. The CDR3 has 15 amino acids. The sample comprised peripheral blood. V gene TRBV29-1 combines with J gene TRBJ2-7, with 14 positions matching TRBD2. This TCR derives from a man between 65 and 85 years old who had recovered from COVID-19. Here the CDR3 reads CSVEGLAGGHYEQYF. CDR3 nucleotides: TGCAGCGTTGAAGGACTAGCGGGAGGGCACTACGAGCAGTACTTC.